This T cell receptor beta chain was documented in a study of blood T cell repertoires in COVID-19. Study context: T cells, B-cell-depleted T cells, or PBMCs supplied cDNA or gDNA.

Using immunoSEQ multiplex PCR, the repertoire was profiled, and TCRdb retains in-frame clones only, with some absent. Of around 250,000 clones detected, about 83% appear once; the ten largest clones hold 9% to 15%. The germline V gene encodes CDR1 SGHRS and CDR2 YFSETQ. Trimming took 0 bases from V and 6 from J, leaving 16 bases between them. There are 15 residues in the CDR3. The rearrangement links TRBV5-1 to TRBJ2-7; D is perhaps TRBD2 (6 bases). Specimen: peripheral blood. The TCR comes from a man older than 75 with acute or convalescent COVID-19. CDR3 DNA sequence: TGCGCCAGCAGCTTGGCAGGAGGGCCTACCGCCGAGCAGTACTTC. It translates to CASSLAGGPTAEQYF.